These 23 T cell receptor beta chains share one sample of origin, sequenced in a study of blood T cell repertoires in COVID-19. Here immunoSEQ multiplex PCR was the method, and the copy in TCRdb shows in-frame clones only, minus some. Seen here are about 80,000 clones, about 91% observed once, and the top ten hold around 4.8%. The sample comprised peripheral blood. The receptors derive from a woman of 80 years or more with acute or convalescent COVID-19.

The chain is built from TRBV3-1 (or the pseudogene TRBV3-2) and TRBJ2-1; 10 bases align to TRBD2. Losses at the gene ends were 2 bases for V and 9 bases for J; bases not matched to a gene: 7. Per germline, CDR1 LGHDT and CDR2 YNNKEL (reference sequence). CDR3 length equals 15 residues. The CDR3 sequence: CASSQTSGGAGEQFF. The CDR3 nucleotides read TGTGCCAGCAGCCAAACGAGCGGGGGGGCAGGTGAGCAGTTCTTC.

The CDR3 reads CASIHDRAFNQPQHF. The DNA for the CDR3 is TGTGCCAGCATCCACGACAGGGCCTTCAATCAGCCCCAGCATTTT. The gene calls are TRBV28 and TRBJ1-5; 7 nucleotides align to TRBD1. V shed 7 bases, J shed 3 bases, and the junction held 9 bases outside the gene matches. The CDR3 has 15 residues. Germline assignment: CDR1 MDHEN and CDR2 SYDVKM.

The chain joins TRBV2 to TRBJ1-1; a possible D gene is TRBD1 (6 bases). The CDR3 spans 12 residues. The germline gives CDR1 SNHLY, CDR2 FYNNEI. V gave up 8 bases and J gave up 6 bases, with 13 bases separating them. The CDR3 loop is CASQGQRAEAFF. The CDR3 nucleotides are TGTGCCAGCCAGGGACAACGCGCTGAAGCTTTCTTT.

The sample holds one count of this clone. V is TRBV3-1 (or the pseudogene TRBV3-2) and J is TRBJ2-7; 7 nucleotides agree with TRBD1. The CDR3 length is 14 residues. The ends lost 4 bases at V and 3 bases at J; junction bases unmatched: 6. The V gene's germline CDR1 is LGHDT and CDR2 YNNKEL (reference sequence). The CDR3 sequence is CASSLRDSNYEQYF. DNA for the CDR3: TGTGCCAGCAGCCTCCGGGACAGCAACTACGAGCAGTACTTC.

The chain joins TRBV5-8 to TRBJ2-5, with TRBD2 as a possible D gene (5 bases). Trimming shortened V by 9 bases and J by 7 bases, and 16 bases separated the two germline ends. This CDR3 is built from 12 residues. CDR1 and CDR2 (germline): SGHTS, YDEGEE. The CDR3 nucleotides are TGTGCCAACGGCCCCCCCAGCGGGACCCAGTACTTC. It is translated as CANGPPSGTQYF.

This clone was counted only a few times. The chain joins TRBV7-2 to TRBJ2-7; 10 bases match TRBD2. Germline CDR1 and CDR2: SGHTA and FQGNSA. V lost 7 bases, J lost 7 bases, and 16 bases stayed unmatched. This CDR3 has 16 amino acids. This CDR3 reads CASTLSERGGREEQYF. CDR3 bases: TGTGCCAGCACCCTCTCTGAGCGGGGGGGCCGGGAGGAGCAGTACTTC.

The gene calls are TRBV7-6 and TRBJ2-5, with D perhaps matching TRBD2 (6 bases). CDR1 is SGHVS, CDR2 FNYEAQ, per germline. Trimming removed 5 bases from V and 4 bases from J, with 11 bases in between. The CDR3 runs 13 residues. In DNA form, the CDR3 reads TGTGCCAGCAGCCCGGGAGTCCTAGAGACCCAGTACTTC. It encodes CASSPGVLETQYF.

The chain joins TRBV6-2 or TRBV6-3 to TRBJ2-7; D might be TRBD2 (5 bases). V lost 6 bases, J lost 4 bases, and 10 bases lay in between. CDR3 size: 12 residues. Germline CDR1 and CDR2: MNHEY and SVGEGT. CDR3 bases: TGTGCCAGCAGCCTAGGCGGGTACGAGCAGTACTTC. It specifies CASSLGGYEQYF.

The chain couples TRBV5-1 to TRBJ2-7; 8 bases map to TRBD1. Per the germline V gene, CDR1 is SGHRS and CDR2 is YFSETQ. The CDR3 totals 15 residues. V trimming: 0 bases; J trimming: 4 bases; junction bases outside the gene matches: 6. DNA for the CDR3: TGCGCCAGCAGCTTGGGACAGGGGATAGGATACGAGCAGTACTTC. Translating gives CASSLGQGIGYEQYF.

This clone was recorded a few times. The gene calls are TRBV19 and TRBJ1-1; TRBD1 might be the D (6 bases). The CDR3 runs to 14 residues. V was shortened by 4 bases and J by 1 base, with 10 bases between the two germline ends. Germline assignment: CDR1 LNHDA and CDR2 SQIVND (reference sequence). CDR3 in amino acids: CASSTLTGNTEAFF. The CDR3 region has the DNA TGTGCCAGTAGTACTCTGACAGGGAACACTGAAGCTTTCTTT.

The rearrangement links TRBV28 to TRBJ1-5, with a weak D call TRBD1 (5 bases). The CDR3 has 15 residues. Germline V CDR1 and CDR2: MDHEN, SYDVKM. The ends were cut back, 7 bases at V and 6 bases at J, with 19 bases in the middle. CDR3 protein: CASTPLGGSGQPQHF. The CDR3 DNA sequence: TGTGCCAGCACCCCCCTGGGGGGGAGCGGTCAGCCCCAGCATTTT.

This chain connects TRBV29-1 to TRBJ1-3, with 7 bases fitting TRBD1. This CDR3 has 14 amino acids. V gave up 7 bases and J gave up 1 base; unmatched junction bases: 7. Germline values: CDR1 SQVTM, CDR2 ANQGSEA. Written as DNA, the CDR3 is TGCAGCGGCAAGGCAGGGGGGTCTGGAAACACCATATATTTT. Translated: CSGKAGGSGNTIYF.

V gene TRBV19 combines with J gene TRBJ1-2; no clear D gene. CDR1 is LNHDA, CDR2 SQIVND, per germline (reference sequence). This CDR3 comprises 18 residues. With 3 bases removed from V and 2 bases from J, the gap between germline ends came to 22 bases. The CDR3 bases are TGTGCCAGTAGTATGTGGGCGGGAAGGGCCGGACCCAACTATGGCTACACCTTC. It translates to CASSMWAGRAGPNYGYTF.

A few counts support this clone. This chain uses TRBV18 with TRBJ1-4; TRBD1 is a possible D gene (5 bases). The CDR3 totals 16 residues. Per the germline V gene, CDR1 is KGHSH and CDR2 is LQKENI. V gave up 6 bases and J gave up 5 bases, with 19 bases separating them. The CDR3 coding sequence is TGTGCCAGCTCTTCCCTGTCCGGGGGTCAAAATGAAAAACTGTTTTTT. This codes for CASSSLSGGQNEKLFF.

V usage is TRBV18 and J usage is TRBJ1-6; TRBD1 is a possible D gene (5 bases). Trimming left V 6 bases short and J 10 bases short, with 19 bases between. This CDR3 comprises 15 residues. CDR1 is KGHSH, CDR2 LQKENI, per germline. Written as DNA, the CDR3 is TGTGCCAGCTCCCCTTCGGGGGTGGACGGATCACCCCTCCACTTT. Encoded protein: CASSPSGVDGSPLHF.

The J gene is TRBJ2-7, the V gene TRBV25-1; 16 bases agree with TRBD2. CDR1 is MGHDK, CDR2 SYGVNS, per germline. The CDR3 loop spans 18 amino acids. V trimming: 3 bases; J trimming: 5 bases; junction bases outside the gene matches: 10. CDR3 sequence reads: CASSDPGLAGGPVDEQYF. The CDR3 bases are TGTGCCAGCAGTGACCCGGGACTAGCGGGAGGGCCTGTGGACGAGCAGTACTTC.

The rearrangement uses TRBV6-5 and TRBJ2-3; TRBD2 agrees at 7 bases. J was trimmed by 4 bases and V by 10 bases; bases with no gene match: 11. Germline V gene data show CDR1 as MNHEY and CDR2 as SVGAGI. The CDR3 contains 14 residues. CDR3 DNA sequence: TGTGCCACGCGGGAGATGAGGTCGGCAGATACGCAGTATTTT. This encodes CATREMRSADTQYF.

The genes are TRBV6-6 and TRBJ1-6; D ambiguous. The CDR3 is 15 amino acids. V shed 6 bases and J shed 7 bases, with 16 bases lying between them. The germline V gene has CDR1 MNHNY and CDR2 SVGAGI (reference sequence). The CDR3: CASSLARSGNSPLHF. For the CDR3, the DNA is TGTGCCAGCAGCCTCGCGCGATCGGGGAATTCACCCCTCCACTTT.

V and J are TRBV7-2 and TRBJ1-2, with TRBD1 identical over 10 bases. The CDR3 has 17 residues. Germline values: CDR1 SGHTA, CDR2 FQGNSA. J lost 2 bases, V lost 5 bases, and 11 bases had no gene match. The CDR3 loop reads CASSLRRQGAGNYGYTF. In DNA form, the CDR3 reads TGTGCCAGCAGCCTCCGGCGACAGGGGGCAGGGAACTATGGCTACACCTTC. The full variable domain, with the rest looked up from reference TRBV7-2 and TRBJ1-2, is GAGVSQSPSNKVTEKGKDVELRCDPISGHTALYWYRQSLGQGLEFLIYFQGNSAPDKSGLPSDRFSAERTGGSVSTLTIQRTQQEDSAVYLCASSLRRQGAGNYGYTFGSGTRLTVV.

V usage is TRBV19 and J usage is TRBJ2-1; 12 bases are a match to TRBD2. The J segment lost 4 bases and the V segment lost 5 bases, leaving 6 bases of the junction unmatched. CDR3 length: 16 amino acids. Germline V gene data show CDR1 as LNHDA and CDR2 as SQIVND (reference sequence). The CDR3 protein is CASSSKTSGGYNEQFF. CDR3 nucleotide sequence: TGTGCCAGTAGTTCAAAGACTAGCGGGGGTTACAATGAGCAGTTCTTC.

The chain combines TRBV13 with TRBJ1-1; D gene uncertain. The CDR3 length is 14 residues. Trimming shortened V by 2 bases and J by 0 bases, and 7 bases separated the two germline ends. In germline, CDR1 is PRHDT, CDR2 FYEKMQ (reference sequence). Here the CDR3 reads CASSLYAVNTEAFF. DNA of the CDR3: TGTGCCAGCAGCTTATATGCAGTGAACACTGAAGCTTTCTTT.

The chain carries TRBV7-3 and TRBJ1-1, with D perhaps matching TRBD1 (6 bases). The CDR3 totals 13 residues. Trimming left V 3 bases short and J 3 bases short, with 8 bases between. Germline CDR1 is SGHTA and CDR2 is FQGTGA. CDR3 loop: CASSLDRHTEAFF. DNA of the CDR3: TGTGCCAGCAGCTTGGACAGACACACTGAAGCTTTCTTT.

The chain joins TRBV2 to TRBJ1-2; D is perhaps TRBD1 (5 bases). Germline CDR1 reads SNHLY; CDR2 reads FYNNEI. The CDR3 has 14 amino acids. V lost 4 bases, J lost 7 bases, and 16 bases lay in between. CDR3 protein: CASSGYGGMFGYTF. The CDR3 DNA is TGTGCCAGCAGTGGCTACGGGGGAATGTTTGGCTACACCTTC.